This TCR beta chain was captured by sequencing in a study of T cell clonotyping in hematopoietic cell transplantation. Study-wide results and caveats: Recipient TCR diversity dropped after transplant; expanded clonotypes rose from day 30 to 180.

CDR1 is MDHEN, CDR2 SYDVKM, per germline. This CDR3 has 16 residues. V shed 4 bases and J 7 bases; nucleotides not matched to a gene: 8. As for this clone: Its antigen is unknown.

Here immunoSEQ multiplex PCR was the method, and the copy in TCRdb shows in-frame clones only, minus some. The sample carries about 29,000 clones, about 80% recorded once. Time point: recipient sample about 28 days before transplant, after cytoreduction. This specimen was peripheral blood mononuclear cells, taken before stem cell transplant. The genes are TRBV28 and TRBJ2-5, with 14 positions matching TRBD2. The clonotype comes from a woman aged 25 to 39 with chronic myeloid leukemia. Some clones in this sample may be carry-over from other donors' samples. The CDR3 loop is CASSSGTSGGGVTQYF. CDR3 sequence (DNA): TGTGCCAGCAGTTCCGGGACTAGCGGGGGAGGAGTGACCCAGTACTTC.